This T cell receptor beta chain was recorded in a study of T cells in Graves' hyperthyroidism and ophthalmopathy. Findings of the study overall: Most clonotypes expanded in the thyroid (above 0.001) were also present in blood. Ophthalmopathy was identified by the model a median about six months ahead of onset.

Amplification of TCR beta CDR3 regions used RNA as the template. First-round RT-PCR targeting the TCR CDR3 was performed with the HTBI primer set. TCRdb independently ran MiXCR on the multiplex PCR reads; one entry per CDR3 protein. This sample yields around 620,000 distinct CDR3 sequences, of which 14% are seen a single time; less than 9% belongs to the top ten. As concerns this clonotype: Its target is not known.

Out of 10 ml of fresh peripheral blood came the PBMCs. Germline assignment: CDR1 SQVTM and CDR2 ANQGSEA. With 3 bases removed from V and 4 bases from J, the gap between germline ends came to 9 bases. The CDR3 has 13 residues. This chain links TRBV29-1 with TRBJ2-2; D gene uncertain. The clonotype was recovered from a young woman with Graves' ophthalmopathy. The sequencing input was blood. CDR3 protein: CSVEAAFTGELFF. CDR3 nucleotide sequence: TGCAGCGTTGAGGCAGCCTTCACCGGGGAGCTGTTTTTT.